This is a list of T cell receptor beta chains from one sample in a study of long-term antiretroviral therapy in people with HIV. Assay: immunoSEQ multiplex PCR; the TCRdb copy retains only in-frame clones and omits some. In the table there are 20,000 to 25,000 clones, 86% of which are singletons. The sample consisted of unsorted PBMCs, taken 1.3 years after starting antiretroviral therapy. The source of these receptors is a man aged 55 to 70 with HIV. Each CDR3 is given with its conserved first and last residue. A D gene is named only where the DNA matches it firmly. Clone size appears in some rows only: once, few, many, or a class for an expanded clone.

clone_size	v_call	j_call	d_call	cdr3_nt	cdr3_aa
NA	TRBV5-1	TRBJ2-5	NA	TGCGCCAGCACCGGAAGGGGAGAGACCCAGTACTTC	CASTGRGETQYF
once	TRBV7-3	TRBJ2-7	NA	TGTGCCAGCAGCTTAACACTCATGGGCGAGCAGTACTTC	CASSLTLMGEQYF
NA	TRBV7-6	TRBJ2-1	TRBD2	TGTGCCAGCAGCTTAGGGACTAGCGGCACCAATGAGCAGTTCTTC	CASSLGTSGTNEQFF
NA	TRBV5-1	TRBJ2-6	NA	TGCGCCAGCAGCTTGAGGGAACCTGGGGCCAACGTCCTGACTTTC	CASSLREPGANVLTF
NA	TRBV25-1	TRBJ2-2	NA	TGTGCCAGCAGTGCCCTGGCCTCGAACACCGGGGAGCTGTTTTTT	CASSALASNTGELFF
NA	TRBV2	TRBJ2-5	NA	TGTGCCAGCAGCCCCCGGCTGGACCTGGAGACCCAGTACTTC	CASSPRLDLETQYF
NA	TRBV11-2	TRBJ2-7	TRBD2	TGTGCCAGCTCCGGGACTAGCATTTACGAGCAGTACTTC	CASSGTSIYEQYF
NA	TRBV6-5	TRBJ2-5	NA	TGTGCCAGCAGTTATAACAGAGAAGAGACCCAGTACTTC	CASSYNREETQYF
NA	TRBV2	TRBJ2-2	NA	TGTGCCAGCAGTGAAGATGGGGGGCACGGGGAGCTGTTTTTT	CASSEDGGHGELFF
NA	TRBV6-1	TRBJ1-5	NA	TGTGCCAGCAGTGAATGGCCAGGGGAAGGTCAGCCCCAGCATTTT	CASSEWPGEGQPQHF
once	TRBV10-3	TRBJ2-5	TRBD2	TGTGCCATCAGTGTGGGGACTAGCGGGCAAGAGACCCAGTACTTC	CAISVGTSGQETQYF
NA	TRBV29-1	TRBJ1-3	NA	TGCAGCGTTCTTCAGGGTGCCGGAAACACCATATATTTT	CSVLQGAGNTIYF
few	TRBV7-9	TRBJ1-2	NA	TGTGCCAGCAGCTTACCCTGGCAGTCGAGTGGCTACACCTTC	CASSLPWQSSGYTF
NA	TRBV18	TRBJ1-6	NA	TGTGCCAGCTCAGCTATCAGTGGAGGATCCTATAATTCACCCCTCCACTTT	CASSAISGGSYNSPLHF
once	TRBV9	TRBJ2-1	NA	TGTGCCGGAAGCCGGGATCTCGAGGACAATGAGCAGTTCTTC	CAGSRDLEDNEQFF
NA	TRBV19	TRBJ1-1	NA	TGTGCCAGCGGATTTGACACTGAAGCTTTCTTT	CASGFDTEAFF
NA	TRBV5-4	TRBJ1-4	NA	TGTGCCAGCAGCTTGATGGCGGCAACTAATGAAAAACTGTTTTTT	CASSLMAATNEKLFF
once	TRBV6-1	TRBJ1-3	NA	TGTGCCAGCAGTGAGGGCCCTGGAAACACCATATATTTT	CASSEGPGNTIYF
NA	TRBV4-2	TRBJ2-7	TRBD2	TGTGCCAGCAGCCAACCCACGAGGGCGGGAGGACTACCCTACGAGCAGTACTTC	CASSQPTRAGGLPYEQYF
once	TRBV5-6	TRBJ2-5	TRBD1	TGTGCCAGCAGCTCGGACAGGGGGATCGGAGAGACCCAGTACTTC	CASSSDRGIGETQYF
few	TRBV9	TRBJ2-7	NA	TGTGCCAGCAGCGTAGCCGGGATCGACGAGCAGTACTTC	CASSVAGIDEQYF
NA	TRBV4-1	TRBJ2-5	TRBD2	TGCGCCAGCAGCCAAGTAGTAGCGGGAATGGAGACCCAGTACTTC	CASSQVVAGMETQYF
once	TRBV27	TRBJ2-5	NA	TGTGCCAGCAGTATGTCACCCCAAGAGACCCAGTACTTC	CASSMSPQETQYF
NA	TRBV7-9	TRBJ1-4	NA	TGTGCCAGCAGTGTGCCAGAGGATCCAACTAATGAAAAACTGTTTTTT	CASSVPEDPTNEKLFF
NA	TRBV5-1	TRBJ1-2	NA	TGCGCCAGCAGCCCCGCCGGGAGTGGGTATGGCTACACCTTC	CASSPAGSGYGYTF
NA	TRBV5-4	TRBJ1-1	NA	TGTGCCAGCAGCTTGGCGTTTAGGGGAGGGAGAAAGGACACTGAAGCTTTCTTT	CASSLAFRGGRKDTEAFF
NA	TRBV7-9	TRBJ1-2	NA	TGTGCCAGCAGCTTAGCAAGATATCTCAGCTATGGCTACACCTTC	CASSLARYLSYGYTF
NA	TRBV5-5	TRBJ2-3	NA	TGTGCCAGCAGCTTGGCCGGGCAGGCGATAGATACGCAGTATTTT	CASSLAGQAIDTQYF
NA	TRBV30	TRBJ1-4	NA	TGTGCCTGGACAGGGAGGAATGAAAAACTGTTTTTT	CAWTGRNEKLFF
NA	TRBV5-1	TRBJ1-4	NA	TGCGCCAGCAGCTTGGACGCACCAATAACTAATGAAAAACTGTTTTTT	CASSLDAPITNEKLFF
NA	TRBV10-1	TRBJ2-3	TRBD1	TGCGCCAGCAGTGACAGGGGGCGACGCACAGATACGCAGTATTTT	CASSDRGRRTDTQYF
NA	TRBV5-1	TRBJ2-1	NA	TGCGCCAGCAGCCCGGACGGAACTAGCTCCTACAATGAGCAGTTCTTC	CASSPDGTSSYNEQFF
NA	TRBV19	TRBJ1-2	NA	TGTGCCAGTAGGGATTCCTATGGCTACACCTTC	CASRDSYGYTF
NA	TRBV27	TRBJ1-2	TRBD1	TGTGCCAGCAGTTTAGCCGGGACAGGGATTGGCTACACCTTC	CASSLAGTGIGYTF
NA	TRBV29-1	TRBJ2-7	TRBD1	TGCAGCGTCCGGAAAGGGACAGTTAGTTCAGGCGAGCAGTACTTC	CSVRKGTVSSGEQYF
NA	TRBV29-1	TRBJ2-2	TRBD2	TGCAGCATCATCGTAACTAGCGGGAGGACCGGGGAGCTGTTTTTT	CSIIVTSGRTGELFF
NA	TRBV7-2	TRBJ1-5	NA	TGTGCCAGCAGCTTCGGGGGGTCGAGTAGGGGCAATCAGCCCCAGCATTTT	CASSFGGSSRGNQPQHF
NA	TRBV6-5	TRBJ2-7	NA	TGTGCCAGCAGCTCGACAGGAACTCTTGAGCAGTACTTC	CASSSTGTLEQYF
NA	TRBV2	TRBJ1-2	TRBD1	TGTGCCAGCAGTGACAGGGGGATAGACTATGGCTACACCTTC	CASSDRGIDYGYTF
few	TRBV28	TRBJ1-5	NA	TGTGCCAGCAGGTACCACAGGGATAGCAATCAGCCCCAGCATTTT	CASRYHRDSNQPQHF
NA	TRBV11-1	TRBJ1-1	TRBD1	TGTGCCAGCACCCCCCCGGACAGGGAGAACACTGAAGCTTTCTTT	CASTPPDRENTEAFF
NA	TRBV9	TRBJ2-3	NA	TGTGCCAGCAGCCCCCCCCCAGCGGGACAAGATACGCAGTATTTT	CASSPPPAGQDTQYF
NA	TRBV4-1	TRBJ2-5	NA	TGCGCCAGCAGCCCGGGGGTTATAGGGGAGCAACAAGAGACCCAGTACTTC	CASSPGVIGEQQETQYF
NA	TRBV6-6	TRBJ2-1	NA	TGTGCCAGCAGTTCCCCGGACAGTTTCTCCTACAATGAGCAGTTCTTC	CASSSPDSFSYNEQFF
NA	TRBV23-1	TRBJ1-2	NA	TGCGCCAGCAGTCAATCCGGCCAAATCGGTGGCTACACCTTC	CASSQSGQIGGYTF
NA	TRBV4-1	TRBJ2-5	NA	TGCGCCAGCGCATGGGGAGTACAAGAGACCCAGTACTTC	CASAWGVQETQYF
NA	TRBV5-6	TRBJ1-4	NA	TGTGCCAGCAGCCCACTAGGTTCGGTTGGTAATGAAAAACTGTTTTTT	CASSPLGSVGNEKLFF
NA	TRBV10-2	TRBJ1-5	NA	TGCGCCAGCAGGGAGACGGTAGGGCTAAGCAATCAGCCCCAGCATTTT	CASRETVGLSNQPQHF